The source of this T cell receptor beta chain is a study of blood T cell repertoires in COVID-19. Study-level information: Sites across the United States, Italy and Spain contributed samples from acute and convalescent COVID-19. T cells, B-cell-depleted T cells, or PBMCs provided the cDNA or gDNA that served as material.

The authors' processing: Amplification from reference gene primers served as the basis for estimated nucleated cell counts. The protocol was immunoSEQ multiplex PCR, while the TCRdb copy is restricted to in-frame clones and leaves out a portion. The V and J calls and the clone size are those of that table, but D and trimming were determined from the DNA. The table lists some 100,000 clones, around 92% of them singletons. The CDR3 spans 16 residues. Germline CDR1 reads SGHTA; CDR2 reads FQGTGA. Trimming removed 4 bases from V and 2 bases from J; junction bases left unmatched: 4. The TCR sequence derives from a woman aged 55-69 years with active COVID-19. The gene calls are TRBV7-3 and TRBJ2-2; TRBD2 matches 10 bases. Sequencing used peripheral blood. The DNA of the CDR3 is TGTGCCAGCAGCTCCTCTAGCGGGAGTAACACCGGGGAGCTGTTTTTT. Translated: CASSSSSGSNTGELFF.